This entry lists 17 T cell receptor beta chains sequenced from one sample in a study of control samples from healthy donors and cancer patients. Data came from immunoSEQ multiplex PCR; TCRdb stores just in-frame clones and leaves some out. In the table there are about 97,000 clones, about 90% of which are singletons. Sequenced: blood. The receptors stem from a woman in her late teens or twenties in good health.

J is TRBJ2-7 and V is TRBV6-2 or TRBV6-3; 11 bases line up with TRBD2. Germline lookup yields CDR1 MNHEY and CDR2 SVGEGT. J lost 0 bases, V lost 2 bases, and 0 bases had no gene match. The CDR3 has 15 residues. For the CDR3, the DNA is TGTGCCAGCAGTTACACTAGCGGGAGCTCCTACGAGCAGTACTTC. It translates to CASSYTSGSSYEQYF.

The rearrangement uses TRBV9 and TRBJ1-1, with a possible D match to TRBD1 (6 bases). Germline CDR1 SGDLS, CDR2 YYNGEE. This CDR3 has 15 residues. The V and J ends lost 0 bases and 4 bases respectively, with 13 bases between them. The CDR3 nucleotides read TGTGCCAGCAGCGTAGTGTCCTGGGGGCTCACTGAAGCTTTCTTT. It specifies CASSVVSWGLTEAFF. Full variable domain (rest looked up from reference TRBV9 and TRBJ1-1): DSGVTQTPKHLITATGQRVTLRCSPRSGDLSVYWYQQSLDQGLQFLIQYYNGEERAKGNILERFSAQQFPDLHSELNLSSLELGDSALYFCASSVVSWGLTEAFFGQGTRLTVV.

A single count supports this clone. V is TRBV25-1 and J is TRBJ2-3; D gene uncertain. The V and J ends lost 5 bases and 4 bases respectively, with 13 bases between them. The CDR3 runs to 14 residues. Per germline, CDR1 MGHDK and CDR2 SYGVNS. CDR3 in DNA: TGTGCCAGCAGTCGACCGATAGAGGCAGATACGCAGTATTTT. This gives the protein CASSRPIEADTQYF.

The chain couples TRBV7-9 to TRBJ1-4, with D possibly matching TRBD1 (5 bases). Trimming cost V 5 bases and J 8 bases, with 15 bases left between them. This CDR3 contains 14 residues. Germline V gene data show CDR1 as SEHNR and CDR2 as FQNEAQ (reference sequence). CDR3 DNA sequence: TGTGCCAGCAGCACGTTGGGGGTCGGGGAAAAACTGTTTTTT. It is translated as CASSTLGVGEKLFF.

Here the CDR3 reads CASSYTGVRGKGRDEQFF. DNA for the CDR3: TGTGCCAGCAGTTACACGGGTGTGCGCGGGAAGGGCAGGGATGAGCAGTTCTTC. This chain uses TRBV6-2 or TRBV6-3 with TRBJ2-1; D perhaps matches TRBD2 (6 bases). CDR3 length: 18 residues. The V gene's germline CDR1 is MNHEY and CDR2 SVGEGT. Trimming left V 2 bases short and J 8 bases short, with 25 bases between.

This clone was detected only once. The chain recombines TRBV5-1 with TRBJ1-6; 7 nucleotides agree with TRBD1. The CDR3 extends over 14 amino acids. Unmatched junction bases numbered 4, after V lost 5 bases and J lost 5 bases. Germline-derived CDR1 and CDR2 are SGHRS and YFSETQ. The CDR3 nucleotides read TGCGCCAGCAGTACCGGGACAGATAATTCACCCCTCCACTTT. This codes for CASSTGTDNSPLHF.

This clone has a single count. The rearrangement uses TRBV18 and TRBJ2-6; 9 positions agree with TRBD2. This CDR3 region has 19 residues. CDR1 and CDR2 (germline): KGHSH, LQKENI. The V gene end was trimmed by 3 bases and the J gene end by 3 bases; junction bases not matched to a gene: 12. This CDR3 reads CASSPELLAGWVGANVLTF. CDR3 DNA sequence: TGTGCCAGCTCACCCGAACTTCTAGCGGGGTGGGTTGGGGCCAACGTCCTGACTTTC. The full variable domain, completed using reference TRBV18 and TRBJ2-6, is NAGVMQNPRHLVRRRGQEARLRCSPMKGHSHVYWYRQLPEEGLKFMVYLQKENIIDESGMPKERFSAEFPKEGPSILRIQQVVRGDSAAYFCASSPELLAGWVGANVLTFGAGSRLTVL.

This sequence joins TRBV7-9 and TRBJ2-7, with TRBD1 identical over 8 bases. Germline trimming cut 4 bases from V and 4 bases from J; bases unmatched to any gene: 15. Germline assignment: CDR1 SEHNR and CDR2 FQNEAQ (reference sequence). This CDR3 has 17 residues. CDR3 amino acids: CASSSTLGQGFAYEQYF. The CDR3 DNA reads as TGTGCCAGCAGCTCCACTCTCGGACAGGGATTTGCGTACGAGCAGTACTTC.

This rearrangement joins TRBV6-5 to TRBJ1-2, with D hard to call. Per germline, CDR1 MNHEY and CDR2 SVGAGI. This CDR3 has 14 amino acids. The germline V and J ends were trimmed by 0 bases and 7 bases, with 12 bases remaining between them. The CDR3: CASSYSTIGVGYTF. The CDR3 region has the DNA TGTGCCAGCAGTTACTCAACCATTGGGGTTGGCTACACCTTC.

The rearrangement links TRBV1 to TRBJ2-1. TRBV1 is tagged as a pseudogene. The CDR3 sequence is 12 residues long. The CDR3: CTSSHPGYEQFF. In nucleotides, the CDR3 is TGCACCAGCAGCCATCCCGGCTATGAGCAGTTCTTC.

This clone is a singleton in its sample. The rearrangement links TRBV11-3 to TRBJ2-7; D not certain. CDR1 and CDR2 from the germline V gene are SGHNT and YENEEA. CDR3 length equals 19 residues. V shed 0 bases and J shed 0 bases, with 21 bases lying between them. The CDR3 here is CASSLDPGRAPRSSYEQYF. In nucleotides, the CDR3 is TGTGCCAGCAGCTTAGATCCCGGCCGGGCACCACGGAGCTCCTACGAGCAGTACTTC.

The gene calls are TRBV24-1 and TRBJ2-6; D remains ambiguous. Germline V gives CDR1 KGHDR, CDR2 SFDVKD. V lost 8 bases to trimming and J lost 3 bases, with 13 bases between them. The CDR3 consists of 15 residues. The CDR3 sequence: CATTHSPDGANVLTF. The CDR3 nucleotides read TGTGCCACCACCCATTCCCCTGATGGGGCCAACGTCCTGACTTTC.

The chain carries TRBV5-8 and TRBJ2-7; the D is unclear. The germline V and J ends were trimmed by 1 base and 5 bases, with 7 bases remaining between them. Germline V gene sequence: CDR1 SGHTS, CDR2 YDEGEE. The length of the CDR3 is 12 residues. CDR3 loop: CASSLSGHEQYF. DNA for the CDR3: TGTGCCAGCAGCTTGTCGGGCCACGAGCAGTACTTC.

The chain combines TRBV3-1 (or the pseudogene TRBV3-2) with TRBJ2-5, with TRBD2 matching over 8 bases. CDR1 LGHDT and CDR2 YNNKEL come from the germline V gene (reference sequence). The J segment lost 2 bases and the V segment lost 1 base, leaving 15 bases of the junction unmatched. The CDR3 length is 19 residues. CDR3 protein: CASSQGPTRTSGNQETQYF. The CDR3 DNA follows: TGTGCCAGCAGCCAAGGTCCTACTCGCACTAGCGGTAATCAAGAGACCCAGTACTTC.

The chain couples TRBV10-3 to TRBJ2-2; 7 nucleotides match TRBD2. V trimming: 6 bases; J trimming: 5 bases; junction bases outside the gene matches: 6. CDR1 is ENHRY and CDR2 is SYGVKD in the germline V gene. The CDR3 loop spans 14 amino acids. The DNA of the CDR3 is TGTGCCATCAGGGGGGAGGGCTCTACCGGGGAGCTGTTTTTT. Amino acids: CAIRGEGSTGELFF.

The J gene is TRBJ2-1, the V gene TRBV6-1; 11 nucleotides agree with TRBD2. The J segment lost 11 bases and the V segment lost 1 base, leaving 1 base of the junction unmatched. The CDR3 runs to 13 residues. The germline CDR1 and CDR2 sequences are MNHNS and SASEGT. Here the CDR3 DNA reads TGTGCCAGCAGTGAAGGACTAGCGGGAAAGCAGTTCTTC. Protein sequence: CASSEGLAGKQFF.

The chain joins TRBV5-1 to TRBJ1-5; weak D call: TRBD1 (5 bases). The CDR3 consists of 13 residues. CDR1 and CDR2 from the germline V gene are SGHRS and YFSETQ. Deletions cut 4 bases from V and 6 bases from J, with 11 bases between. CDR3 nucleotides: TGCGCCAGCAGCGAACAGGTCGGTCAGCCCCAGCATTTT. Its translation: CASSEQVGQPQHF.